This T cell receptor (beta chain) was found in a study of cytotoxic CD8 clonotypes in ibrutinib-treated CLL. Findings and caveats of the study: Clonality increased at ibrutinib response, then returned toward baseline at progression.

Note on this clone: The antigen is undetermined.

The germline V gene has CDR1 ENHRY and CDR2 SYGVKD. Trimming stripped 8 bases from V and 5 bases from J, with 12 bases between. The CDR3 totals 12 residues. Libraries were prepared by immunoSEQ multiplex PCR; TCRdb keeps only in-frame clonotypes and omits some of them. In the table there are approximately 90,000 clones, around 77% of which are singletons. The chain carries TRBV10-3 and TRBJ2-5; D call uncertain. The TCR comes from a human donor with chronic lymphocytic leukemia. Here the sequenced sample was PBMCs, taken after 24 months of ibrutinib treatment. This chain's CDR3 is CAIQGLEETQYF. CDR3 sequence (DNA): TGTGCCATCCAAGGGTTAGAGGAGACCCAGTACTTC.